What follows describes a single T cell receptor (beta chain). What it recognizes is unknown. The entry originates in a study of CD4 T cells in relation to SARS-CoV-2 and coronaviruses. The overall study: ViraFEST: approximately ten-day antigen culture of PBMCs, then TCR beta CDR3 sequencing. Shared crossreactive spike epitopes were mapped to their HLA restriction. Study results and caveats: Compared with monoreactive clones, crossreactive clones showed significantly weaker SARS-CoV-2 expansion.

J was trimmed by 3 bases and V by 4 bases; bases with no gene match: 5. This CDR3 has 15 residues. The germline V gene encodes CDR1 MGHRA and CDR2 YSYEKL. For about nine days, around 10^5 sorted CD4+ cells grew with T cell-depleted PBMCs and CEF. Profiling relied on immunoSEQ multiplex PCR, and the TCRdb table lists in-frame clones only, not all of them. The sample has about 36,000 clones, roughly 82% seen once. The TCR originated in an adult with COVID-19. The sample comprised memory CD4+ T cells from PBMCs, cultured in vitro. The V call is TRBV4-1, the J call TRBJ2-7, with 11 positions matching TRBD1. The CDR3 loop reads CASSLGDRGDYEQYF. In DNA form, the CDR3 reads TGCGCCAGCAGCCTAGGGGACAGGGGGGACTACGAGCAGTACTTC.